A selection of T cell receptor beta chains follows, all from one sample in a study of glioma-infiltrating T cells after dendritic cell vaccination. Sequenced by immunoSEQ multiplex PCR; TCRdb stores in-frame clones only, minus some. This sample has about 91,000 clones, with over 75% found just once. Material: blood, obtained after dendritic cell vaccination. The receptors were gathered from a human donor with glioblastoma. Each CDR3 is given with its conserved first and last residue. A D gene is named only where the DNA matches it firmly. Clone size appears in some rows only: once, few, many, or a class for an expanded clone.

cdr3_length clone_size j_call v_call d_call cdr3_nt cdr3_aa
14 - TRBJ1-1 TRBV18 - TGTGCCAGCTCACCACCTTCAGGGATCACTGAAGCTTTCTTT CASSPPSGITEAFF
17 few TRBJ1-1 TRBV7-2 - TGTGCCAGCTCAATTCGGAATCCGCAAGTTCGGAGCACTGAAGCTTTCTTT CASSIRNPQVRSTEAFF
18 - TRBJ2-3 TRBV30 TRBD1 TGTGCCTGGAGTGGTCGGGACAGGGGGTTGTCTAGCACAGATACGCAGTATTTT CAWSGRDRGLSSTDTQYF
16 - TRBJ2-3 TRBV5-1 TRBD2 TGCGCCAGCAGCCCCCTGCTAGCGGGGGGGCCGGATACGCAGTATTTT CASSPLLAGGPDTQYF
13 - TRBJ1-4 TRBV25-1 - TGTGCCAGCACCCGGGGTGCTAATGAAAAACTGTTTTTT CASTRGANEKLFF
15 - TRBJ1-2 TRBV7-8 - TGTGCCAGCAGCTACGCCTTCCCGACAGGCTCGGGCTACACCTTC CASSYAFPTGSGYTF
13 - TRBJ2-7 TRBV5-6 - TGTGCCAGCAGCCCCCCTTCGGTATACGAGCAGTACTTC CASSPPSVYEQYF
13 - TRBJ2-5 TRBV30 - TGTGCCTCTAGTTTGACTTTCCAAGAGACCCAGTACTTC CASSLTFQETQYF
17 - TRBJ2-1 TRBV10-1 TRBD2 TGCGCCAGCAGTGAGTCGAGCGGGGTTGACTCCTACAATGAGCAGTTCTTC CASSESSGVDSYNEQFF
14 - TRBJ1-3 TRBV30 - TGTGCCTGGAGTGGAGGGGGGGCTGGAAACACCATATATTTT CAWSGGGAGNTIYF
16 few TRBJ1-4 TRBV4-1 - TGCGCCAGCAGCCAACTACGACTTACAACTAATGAAAAACTGTTTTTT CASSQLRLTTNEKLFF
15 - TRBJ1-2 TRBV4-1 TRBD1 TGCGCCAGCAGCCACAGTAGACAGGGGGCCTATGGCTACACCTTC CASSHSRQGAYGYTF
13 - TRBJ2-7 TRBV7-2 TRBD2 TGTGCCAGCAGCGACCTACTAGCGACCGAGCAGTACTTC CASSDLLATEQYF
15 - TRBJ2-1 TRBV5-4 TRBD1 TGTGCCAGCAGCTGGGGGGACAGGGCTAACAATGAGCAGTTCTTC CASSWGDRANNEQFF
17 few TRBJ2-3 TRBV2 TRBD2 TGTGCCAGCAGTGGGGCCGGACTAGCGGGACCCACAGATACGCAGTATTTT CASSGAGLAGPTDTQYF
16 - TRBJ2-1 TRBV23-1 TRBD1 TGCGCCAGCAGACCCGGGACAGGGGGCATCAACAATGAGCAGTTCTTC CASRPGTGGINNEQFF
14 once TRBJ2-1 TRBV4-2 TRBD1 TGTGCCAGCGCGGGGACAGGGGGGAACAATGAGCAGTTCTTC CASAGTGGNNEQFF
15 few TRBJ2-5 TRBV15 TRBD1 TGTGCCACCAGCACCCGAGGACAGGGGCAAGAGACCCAGTACTTC CATSTRGQGQETQYF
15 - TRBJ2-5 TRBV5-1 - TGCGCCAGCAGCTTAAACACAGGGATTCAGGAGACCCAGTACTTC CASSLNTGIQETQYF
14 - TRBJ2-5 TRBV5-6 - TGTGCCAGCAGCTTGGGTCGGAGGGTCGAGACCCAGTACTTC CASSLGRRVETQYF
14 - TRBJ2-7 TRBV9 - TGTGCCAGCAGCGTAGAAACAGGCTCCTACGAGCAGTACTTC CASSVETGSYEQYF
18 few TRBJ2-6 TRBV5-6 TRBD1 TGTGCCAGCAGCAATCCCGGGACAGGGCTCTCTGGGGCCAACGTCCTGACTTTC CASSNPGTGLSGANVLTF
16 - TRBJ1-6 TRBV4-1 - TGCGCCAGCAGCCAAGAGGTCCGACAGGAGATTTCACCCCTCCACTTT CASSQEVRQEISPLHF
15 - TRBJ1-2 TRBV27 TRBD1 TGTGCCAGCAGTCCGAAACTGGACAGGGGCTATGGCTACACCTTC CASSPKLDRGYGYTF
14 - TRBJ1-2 TRBV5-6 - TGTGCCAGCAGCCCGTACGGACAGAGCTATGGCTACACCTTC CASSPYGQSYGYTF
14 - TRBJ1-1 TRBV27 - TGTGCCAGCAGTGCCACAGCCGAGGGCACTGAAGCTTTCTTT CASSATAEGTEAFF